The present T cell receptor beta chain was sequenced within a study of chemoradiotherapy in HPV16-positive cancers. Study results and limitations: During treatment, candidate HPV-specific clones and E7-related motifs expanded in tumor.

A remark on this clone: Its matching antigen is unknown.

The protocol was immunoSEQ multiplex PCR, while the TCRdb copy is restricted to in-frame clones and leaves out a portion. The sample carries around 890 clones, roughly 90% recorded once. The germline CDR1 and CDR2 sequences are LNHDA and SQIVND (reference sequence). CDR3 length: 13 residues. V dropped 3 bases and J dropped 8 bases, with 11 bases sitting between them. The specimen comprised tumor tissue, sampled from a patient who underwent chemoradiotherapy. This receptor was taken from a human donor with HPV-associated anogenital cancer. The chain carries TRBV19 and TRBJ1-5; D gene unclear. Here the CDR3 DNA reads TGTGCCAGTAGTATCTTCTTAGAGGAGCCCCAGCATTTT. The encoded protein is CASSIFLEEPQHF.